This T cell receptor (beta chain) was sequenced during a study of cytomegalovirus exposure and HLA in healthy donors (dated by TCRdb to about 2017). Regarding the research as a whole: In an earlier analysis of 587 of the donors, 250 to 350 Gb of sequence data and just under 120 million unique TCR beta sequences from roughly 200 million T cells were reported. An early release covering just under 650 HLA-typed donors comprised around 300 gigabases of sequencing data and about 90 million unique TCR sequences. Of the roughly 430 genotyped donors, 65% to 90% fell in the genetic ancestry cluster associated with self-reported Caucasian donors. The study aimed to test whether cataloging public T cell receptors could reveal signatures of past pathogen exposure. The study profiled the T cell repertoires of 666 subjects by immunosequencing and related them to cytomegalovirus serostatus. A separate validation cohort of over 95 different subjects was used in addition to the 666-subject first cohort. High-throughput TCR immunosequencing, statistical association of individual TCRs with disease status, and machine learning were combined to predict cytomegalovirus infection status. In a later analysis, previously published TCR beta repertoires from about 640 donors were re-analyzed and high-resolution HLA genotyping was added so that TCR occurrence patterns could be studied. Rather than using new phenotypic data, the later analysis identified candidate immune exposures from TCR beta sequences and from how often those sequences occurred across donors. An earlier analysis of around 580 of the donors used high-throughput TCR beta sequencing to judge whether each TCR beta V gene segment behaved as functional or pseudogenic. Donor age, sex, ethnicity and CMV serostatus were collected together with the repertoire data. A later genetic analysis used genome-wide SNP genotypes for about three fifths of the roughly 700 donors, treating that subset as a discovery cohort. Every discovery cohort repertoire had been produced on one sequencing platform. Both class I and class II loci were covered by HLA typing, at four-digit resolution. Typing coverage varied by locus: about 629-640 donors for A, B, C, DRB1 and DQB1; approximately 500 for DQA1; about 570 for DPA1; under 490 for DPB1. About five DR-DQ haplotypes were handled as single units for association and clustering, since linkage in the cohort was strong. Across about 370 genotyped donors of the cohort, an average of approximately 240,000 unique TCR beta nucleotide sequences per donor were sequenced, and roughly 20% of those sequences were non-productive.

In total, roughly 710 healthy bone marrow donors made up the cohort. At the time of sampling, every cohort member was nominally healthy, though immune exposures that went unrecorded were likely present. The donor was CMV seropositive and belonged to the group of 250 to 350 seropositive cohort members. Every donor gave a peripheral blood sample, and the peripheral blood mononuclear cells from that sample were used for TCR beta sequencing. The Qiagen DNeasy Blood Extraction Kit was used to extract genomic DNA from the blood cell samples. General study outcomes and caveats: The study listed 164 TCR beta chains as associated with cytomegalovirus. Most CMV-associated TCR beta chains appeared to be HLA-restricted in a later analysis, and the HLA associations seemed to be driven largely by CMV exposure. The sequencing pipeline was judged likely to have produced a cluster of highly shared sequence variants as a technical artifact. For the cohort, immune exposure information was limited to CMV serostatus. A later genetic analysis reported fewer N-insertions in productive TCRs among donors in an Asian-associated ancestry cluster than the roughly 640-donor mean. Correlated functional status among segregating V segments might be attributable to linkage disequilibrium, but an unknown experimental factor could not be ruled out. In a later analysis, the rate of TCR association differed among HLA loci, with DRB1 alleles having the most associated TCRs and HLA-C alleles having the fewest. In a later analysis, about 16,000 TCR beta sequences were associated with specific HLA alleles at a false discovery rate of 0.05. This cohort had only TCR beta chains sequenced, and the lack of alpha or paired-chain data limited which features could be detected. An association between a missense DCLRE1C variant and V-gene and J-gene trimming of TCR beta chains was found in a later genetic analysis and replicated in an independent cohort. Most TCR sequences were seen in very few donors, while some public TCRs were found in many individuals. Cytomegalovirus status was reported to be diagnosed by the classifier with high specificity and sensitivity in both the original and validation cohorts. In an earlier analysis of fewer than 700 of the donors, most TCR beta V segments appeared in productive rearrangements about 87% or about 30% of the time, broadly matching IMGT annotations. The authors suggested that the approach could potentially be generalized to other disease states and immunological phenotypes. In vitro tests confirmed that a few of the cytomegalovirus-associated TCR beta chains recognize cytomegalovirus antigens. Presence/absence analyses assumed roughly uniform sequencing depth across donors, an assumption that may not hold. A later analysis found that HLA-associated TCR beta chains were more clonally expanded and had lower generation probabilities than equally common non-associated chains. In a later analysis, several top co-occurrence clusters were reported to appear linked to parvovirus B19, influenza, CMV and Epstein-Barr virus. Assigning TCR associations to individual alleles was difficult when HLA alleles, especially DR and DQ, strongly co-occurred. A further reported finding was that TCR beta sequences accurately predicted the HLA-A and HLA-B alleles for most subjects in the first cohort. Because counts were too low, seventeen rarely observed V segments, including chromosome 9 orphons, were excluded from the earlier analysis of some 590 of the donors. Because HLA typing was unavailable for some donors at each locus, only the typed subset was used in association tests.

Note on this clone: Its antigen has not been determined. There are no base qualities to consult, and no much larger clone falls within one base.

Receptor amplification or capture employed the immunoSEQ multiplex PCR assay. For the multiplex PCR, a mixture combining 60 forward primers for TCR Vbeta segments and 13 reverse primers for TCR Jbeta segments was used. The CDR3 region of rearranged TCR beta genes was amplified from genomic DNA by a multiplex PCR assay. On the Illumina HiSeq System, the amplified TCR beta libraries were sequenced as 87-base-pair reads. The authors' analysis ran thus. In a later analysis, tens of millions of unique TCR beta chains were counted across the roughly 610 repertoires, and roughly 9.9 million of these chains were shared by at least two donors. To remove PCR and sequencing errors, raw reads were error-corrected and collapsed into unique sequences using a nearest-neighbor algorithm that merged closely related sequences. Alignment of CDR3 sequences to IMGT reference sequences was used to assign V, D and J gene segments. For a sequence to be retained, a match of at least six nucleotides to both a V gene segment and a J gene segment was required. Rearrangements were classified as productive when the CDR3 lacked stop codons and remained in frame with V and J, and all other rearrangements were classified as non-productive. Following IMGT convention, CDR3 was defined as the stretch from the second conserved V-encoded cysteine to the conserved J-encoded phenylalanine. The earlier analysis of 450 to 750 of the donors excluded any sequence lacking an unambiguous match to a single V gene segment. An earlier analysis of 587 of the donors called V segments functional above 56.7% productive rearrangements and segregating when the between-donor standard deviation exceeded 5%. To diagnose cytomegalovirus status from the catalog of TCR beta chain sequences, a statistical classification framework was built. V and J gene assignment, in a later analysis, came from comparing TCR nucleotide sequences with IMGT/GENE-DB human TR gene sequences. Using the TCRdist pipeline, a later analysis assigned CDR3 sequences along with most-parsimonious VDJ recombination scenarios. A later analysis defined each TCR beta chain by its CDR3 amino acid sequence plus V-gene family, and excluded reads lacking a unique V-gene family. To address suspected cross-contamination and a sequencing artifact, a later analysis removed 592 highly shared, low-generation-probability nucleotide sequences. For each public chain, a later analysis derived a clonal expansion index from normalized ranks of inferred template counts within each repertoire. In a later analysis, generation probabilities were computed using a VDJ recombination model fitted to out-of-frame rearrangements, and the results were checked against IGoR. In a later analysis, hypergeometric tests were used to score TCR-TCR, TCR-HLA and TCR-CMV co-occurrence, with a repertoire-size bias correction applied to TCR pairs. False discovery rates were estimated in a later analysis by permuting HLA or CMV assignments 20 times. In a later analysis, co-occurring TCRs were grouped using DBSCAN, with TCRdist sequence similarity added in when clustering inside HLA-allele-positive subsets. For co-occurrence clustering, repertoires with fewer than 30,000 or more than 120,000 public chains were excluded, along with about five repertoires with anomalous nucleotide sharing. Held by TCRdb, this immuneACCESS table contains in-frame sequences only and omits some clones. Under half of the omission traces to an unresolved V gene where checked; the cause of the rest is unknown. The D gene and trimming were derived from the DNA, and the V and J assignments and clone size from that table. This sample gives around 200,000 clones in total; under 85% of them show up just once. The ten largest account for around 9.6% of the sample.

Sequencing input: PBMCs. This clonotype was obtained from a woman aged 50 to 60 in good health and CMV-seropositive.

The CDR3 region reads CASSLISGTGRSNYGYTF. Read as DNA, the sequence is TGTGCCAGCAGTTTAATTAGTGGGACAGGGCGGTCTAACTATGGCTACACCTTC. Recombination linked TRBV27 to TRBJ1-2, with 9 bases matching TRBD1. Taken from the germline V gene (reference sequence), the CDR1 and CDR2 loops are MNHEY and SMNVEV. Reading from cysteine to phenylalanine, the CDR3 counts 18 amino acids. The kept DNA is CDR3 alone, 54 bases in frame from the first base. Germline trimming: 2 bases from V, 0 bases from J; junction bases outside gene matches: 10.